Following are 24 T cell receptor beta chains from one sample sequenced in a study of OX40 agonist ivuxolimab in advanced cancers. Repertoires were generated with immunoSEQ multiplex PCR, while TCRdb's copy carries only in-frame clones and drops some. The sample has about 79,000 clones, approximately 80% seen once. Source: CD4+ or CD8+ T cells sorted from blood, taken in a trial of the OX40 agonist ivuxolimab. The receptors here all came from an adult with an advanced solid tumor such as melanoma, head and neck, liver or kidney cancer.

This rearrangement joins TRBV5-6 to TRBJ2-3, with D uncertain. The germline V gene has CDR1 SGHDT and CDR2 YYEEEE. The CDR3 length is 11 residues. V lost 7 bases and J lost 6, with 9 bases in between. CDR3 sequence (DNA): TGTGCCAGCGGACCTGCGGATACGCAGTATTTT. This codes for CASGPADTQYF. The variable domain in full, completed from reference TRBV5-6 and TRBJ2-3, reads DAGVTQSPTHLIKTRGQQVTLRCSPKSGHDTVSWYQQALGQGPQFIFQYYEEEERQRGNFPDRFSGHQFPNYSSELNVNALLLGDSALYLCASGPADTQYFGPGTRLTVL.

The chain carries TRBV30 and TRBJ2-3; TRBD1 or TRBD2 may be the D gene (5 bases each). The length of the CDR3 is 14 residues. Germline V lookup: CDR1 GTSNPN, CDR2 SVGIG (reference sequence). Trimming took 5 bases from V and 6 from J, leaving 18 bases between them. The CDR3 protein is CAWGTWTIYDTQYF. CDR3 coding DNA: TGTGCCTGGGGGACCTGGACGATCTATGATACGCAGTATTTT.

A few counts support this clone. The gene calls are TRBV18 and TRBJ2-5; 11 bases align to TRBD2. Per the germline V gene, CDR1 is KGHSH and CDR2 is LQKENI. J lost 5 bases, V lost 3 bases, and 8 bases had no gene match. The CDR3 is 16 amino acids. The CDR3 DNA reads as TGTGCCAGCTCACCGCCCCTAGCGGGGGGTCGGGAGACCCAGTACTTC. Residues: CASSPPLAGGRETQYF.

The chain employs TRBV7-2 and TRBJ2-6, with D possibly TRBD2 on 5 matching bases. V lost 5 bases to trimming and J lost 0 bases, with 17 bases between them. This CDR3 contains 18 residues. Germline V gene sequence: CDR1 SGHTA, CDR2 FQGNSA. CDR3 coding DNA: TGTGCCAGCAGCCCAGTACGGGGATACACCTCTGGGGCCAACGTCCTGACTTTC. This translates into CASSPVRGYTSGANVLTF.

V is TRBV10-3 and J is TRBJ2-5; 7 nucleotides line up with TRBD2. Germline V gene data show CDR1 as ENHRY and CDR2 as SYGVKD. Germline trimming cut 3 bases from V and 2 bases from J; bases unmatched to any gene: 3. The CDR3 covers 14 residues. In DNA, the CDR3 is TGTGCCATCAGTGAACCGGGACTACAAGAGACCCAGTACTTC. Protein product: CAISEPGLQETQYF.

V is TRBV4-2 and J is TRBJ2-1; TRBD1 matches 9 bases. The CDR3 totals 16 residues. Germline V gene lookup returns CDR1 LGHNA and CDR2 YNFKEQ. V gave up 3 bases and J gave up 7 bases; unmatched junction bases: 10. CDR3 loop: CASSQVTGGSVNEQFF. CDR3 in DNA: TGTGCCAGCAGCCAGGTGACAGGGGGGTCGGTTAATGAGCAGTTCTTC.

The chain joins TRBV28 to TRBJ2-7, with D unclear. Germline CDR1 reads MDHEN; CDR2 reads SYDVKM. Trimming left V 6 bases short and J 1 base short, with 16 bases between. The CDR3 covers 15 residues. The chain's CDR3 is CASSPPSMNSYEQYF. CDR3 bases: TGTGCCAGCAGCCCCCCCTCGATGAATTCCTACGAGCAGTACTTC.

The chain employs TRBV19 and TRBJ1-5; D is possibly TRBD1 (6 bases). Deletions cut 1 base from V and 0 bases from J, with 22 bases between. CDR1 and CDR2 (germline): LNHDA, SQIVND (reference sequence). The CDR3 has 20 residues. Here the CDR3 DNA reads TGTGCCAGTAGTATAGTTTTGGGGGCTCTAGGTTTTTATAGCAATCAGCCCCAGCATTTT. Amino acid sequence: CASSIVLGALGFYSNQPQHF.

V gene TRBV11-2 combines with J gene TRBJ1-4; no reliable D call. The V gene lost 4 bases and the J gene lost 8 bases, with 14 bases spanning the gap. Looked up from germline, CDR1 is SGHAT and CDR2 is FQNNGV. CDR3 length: 14 amino acids. CDR3: CASSYGRAVEKLFF. DNA of the CDR3: TGTGCCAGCAGCTATGGTAGGGCGGTCGAAAAACTGTTTTTT.

V and J are TRBV5-1 and TRBJ1-2; 7 positions agree with TRBD1. Per germline, CDR1 SGHRS and CDR2 YFSETQ. The CDR3 runs to 15 residues. J was trimmed by 3 bases and V by 4 bases; bases with no gene match: 9. The CDR3 sequence is CASSPRDSSYYGYTF. CDR3 sequence (DNA): TGCGCCAGCAGCCCCCGGGACAGTTCTTACTATGGCTACACCTTC.

This clone was found once. The chain carries TRBV11-3 and TRBJ1-6; no reliable D call. With 4 bases removed from V and 6 bases from J, the gap between germline ends came to 7 bases. The CDR3 runs 13 residues. The germline CDR1 and CDR2 sequences are SGHNT and YENEEA. The CDR3 loop is CASSSVFNSPLHF. The CDR3 DNA reads as TGTGCCAGCAGCTCAGTCTTTAATTCACCCCTCCACTTT.

The rearrangement uses TRBV14 and TRBJ2-6; perhaps TRBD1 as D (5 bases). Trimming cost V 1 base and J 3 bases, with 7 bases left between them. Per germline, CDR1 SGHDN and CDR2 FVKESK. The CDR3 is made up of 15 amino acids. For the CDR3, the DNA is TGTGCCAGCAGCCAAGTAGGGGTTGGGGCCAACGTCCTGACTTTC. Amino acid sequence: CASSQVGVGANVLTF.

The rearrangement uses TRBV6-5 and TRBJ2-7; the match to TRBD1 covers 7 bases. This CDR3 has 12 residues. Germline V gives CDR1 MNHEY, CDR2 SVGAGI. V was pared by 4 bases and J by 6 bases, with 3 bases of the junction left unmatched. The CDR3 DNA follows: TGTGCCAGCAGTTTCACAGGGGCCGAGCAGTACTTC. Translated, it gives CASSFTGAEQYF.

V usage is TRBV30 and J usage is TRBJ1-4; no firm D call. The CDR3 runs to 14 residues. V was pared by 2 bases and J by 7 bases, with 14 bases between. From germline, CDR1 is GTSNPN and CDR2 SVGIG (reference sequence). In nucleotides, the CDR3 is TGTGCCTGGAGTCGACCTACTTACAGTGAAAAACTGTTTTTT. It translates to CAWSRPTYSEKLFF.

V and J are TRBV7-2 and TRBJ2-7, with no clear D. CDR1 SGHTA and CDR2 FQGNSA come from the germline V gene. The CDR3 contains 16 residues. Trimming removed 0 bases from V and 3 bases from J, with 15 bases in between. This CDR3 reads CASSLASRQRVYEQYF. CDR3 nucleotide sequence: TGTGCCAGCAGCTTAGCGTCTCGGCAGAGAGTCTACGAGCAGTACTTC. The whole variable domain, filled in from reference TRBV7-2 and TRBJ2-7, reads GAGVSQSPSNKVTEKGKDVELRCDPISGHTALYWYRQSLGQGLEFLIYFQGNSAPDKSGLPSDRFSAERTGGSVSTLTIQRTQQEDSAVYLCASSLASRQRVYEQYFGPGTRLTVT.

The chain carries TRBV19 and TRBJ1-2; D unresolved. The CDR3 extends over 16 amino acids. Between the trimmed V and J ends, which lost 4 bases and 5 bases, there was a span of 20 bases. Germline V gene sequence: CDR1 LNHDA, CDR2 SQIVND (reference sequence). The CDR3, as DNA: TGTGCCAGTAGTACTCCGGGCAGTAAAAGTTCTTATGGCTACACCTTC. Its protein is CASSTPGSKSSYGYTF. The variable domain in full, completed from reference TRBV19 and TRBJ1-2, reads DGGITQSPKYLFRKEGQNVTLSCEQNLNHDAMYWYRQDPGQGLRLIYYSQIVNDFQKGDIAEGYSVSREKKESFPLTVTSAQKNPTAFYLCASSTPGSKSSYGYTFGSGTRLTVV.

The V and J genes are TRBV11-2 and TRBJ2-2, with 9 bases fitting TRBD1. The trim removed 4 bases at V and 3 bases at J, leaving 3 bases unmatched. The CDR3 spans 15 residues. CDR1 is SGHAT, CDR2 FQNNGV, per germline. In nucleotides, the CDR3 is TGTGCCAGCAGCTCCGGACAGGGGTACACCGGGGAGCTGTTTTTT. Residues: CASSSGQGYTGELFF.

The V gene is TRBV18, the J gene TRBJ2-7; possible D gene TRBD1, 6 bases. The CDR3 has 14 amino acids. V dropped 3 bases and J dropped 3 bases, with 12 bases sitting between them. Germline-derived CDR1 and CDR2 are KGHSH and LQKENI. As DNA, the CDR3 is TGTGCCAGCTCACCGAGGACAGATAACTACGAGCAGTACTTC. Translated, it gives CASSPRTDNYEQYF.

This chain joins TRBV7-9 and TRBJ1-3; D perhaps matches TRBD1 (6 bases). In germline, CDR1 is SEHNR, CDR2 FQNEAQ (reference sequence). V shed 0 bases and J shed 0 bases, with 12 bases lying between them. The CDR3 runs to 17 residues. The CDR3 loop is CASSLAAGARSGNTIYF. The CDR3 region has the DNA TGTGCCAGCAGCTTAGCCGCGGGGGCTCGCTCTGGAAACACCATATATTTT. The full variable domain, its missing parts supplied by reference TRBV7-9 and TRBJ1-3, is DTGVSQNPRHKITKRGQNVTFRCDPISEHNRLYWYRQTLGQGPEFLTYFQNEAQLEKSRLLSDRFSAERPKGSFSTLEIQRTEQGDSAMYLCASSLAAGARSGNTIYFGEGSWLTVV.

The chain joins TRBV30 to TRBJ1-5, with D tentatively TRBD1 (6 bases). Germline lookup yields CDR1 GTSNPN and CDR2 SVGIG (reference sequence). V lost 5 bases and J 4 bases, leaving 12 bases between the germline ends. The CDR3 is 13 amino acids. This chain's CDR3 is CAWGTNLNQPQHF. CDR3 bases: TGTGCCTGGGGGACAAATTTGAATCAGCCCCAGCATTTT.

V usage is TRBV7-2 and J usage is TRBJ2-3; no reliable D call. Germline CDR1 reads SGHTA; CDR2 reads FQGNSA. This CDR3 has 15 residues. V dropped 3 bases and J dropped 4 bases, with 14 bases sitting between them. The CDR3: CASSFPTTGADTQYF. The CDR3 nucleotides are TGTGCCAGCAGCTTTCCGACAACCGGAGCAGATACGCAGTATTTT.

The rearrangement joins TRBV5-6 to TRBJ1-5, with TRBD1 matching 9 bases. Germline-derived CDR1 and CDR2 are SGHDT and YYEEEE. This CDR3 contains 16 residues. V was clipped by 4 bases and J by 2 bases; unmatched bases: 7. The CDR3 sequence: CASSDWTGVGNQPQHF. The DNA of the CDR3 is TGTGCCAGCAGCGACTGGACAGGGGTGGGCAATCAGCCCCAGCATTTT.

This chain uses TRBV7-2 with TRBJ2-3; 7 bases agree with TRBD2. Germline V gene data show CDR1 as SGHTA and CDR2 as FQGNSA. The CDR3 contains 16 residues. With 3 bases clipped from V and 0 bases from J, the junction kept 6 bases outside the gene matches. Here the CDR3 reads CASSLRLAPSTDTQYF. As DNA, the CDR3 is TGTGCCAGCAGCTTGAGACTAGCCCCTAGCACAGATACGCAGTATTTT.

This clone was detected only a few times. The CDR3 region is CASMDPGGSNEQFF. CDR3 bases: TGTGCCAGCATGGATCCAGGGGGGAGCAATGAGCAGTTCTTC. V gene TRBV6-5 combines with J gene TRBJ2-1; tentatively, D is TRBD1 (7 bases). The germline V gene encodes CDR1 MNHEY and CDR2 SVGAGI. Trimming cost V 7 bases and J 6 bases, with 16 bases left between them. The CDR3 length is 14 residues.